What follows describes a single T cell receptor beta chain. These data come from a study of T-cell reconstitution after alpha-beta-depleted transplantation in children. As it was prepared, the TCRbeta library received unique molecular identifiers. TCRdb analysed the PCR reads with MiXCR anew, one entry per CDR3 protein. The sample consists of a few hundred thousand distinct CDR3 sequences, about 26% of them appearing once. V lost 0 bases to trimming and J lost 12 bases, with 20 bases between them. The CDR3 length is 14 residues. Per the germline V gene, CDR1 is GTSNPN and CDR2 is SVGIG (reference sequence).

V usage is TRBV30 and J usage is TRBJ1-1, with D unclear. This sample comprised PBMCs, obtained before TCRalphabeta/CD19-depleted stem cell transplant. The sequence was obtained from a girl under 10 years old with Fanconi anemia, due to receive a stem cell transplant. The DNA of the CDR3 is TGTGCCTGGAGTGTGATGGCAGGAGAAGGTGGGACTTTCTTT. Protein product: CAWSVMAGEGGTFF.